This T cell receptor beta chain comes out of a study of blood T cell repertoires in COVID-19. Whole-study context: The analysed material was cDNA or gDNA that came from T cells, B-cell-depleted T cells, or PBMCs.

Patients at the Seattle site were enrolled during active infection and followed longitudinally. V was pared by 6 bases and J by 8 bases, with 13 bases between. This CDR3 has 12 residues. CDR1 is MNHEY, CDR2 SVGAGI, per germline. Original analysis: Reference gene primers were amplified, and this amplification served to estimate nucleated cell counts. Assay: immunoSEQ multiplex PCR; the TCRdb copy retains only in-frame clones and omits some. The D gene and trimming were derived from the DNA, and the V and J assignments and clone size from that table. The table includes 350,000 to 500,000 clones, roughly 89% detected once.

The clonotype comes from a man aged 18 to 30 with COVID-19, enrolled during active disease. What was sequenced was peripheral blood. The chain links TRBV6-5 to TRBJ1-1; D gene ambiguous. The CDR3 nucleotides read TGTGCCAGCAGGAACAGCCTCCGGGAAGCTTTCTTT. Encoded protein: CASRNSLREAFF.